This T cell receptor beta chain was identified in a study of tumor-infiltrating lymphocytes in primary liver carcinoma. From around 0.5 ug of total RNA, TCR beta-specific cDNA was reverse-transcribed using a constant-region primer. Libraries for TCR beta were built through three nested multiplex PCR rounds, which together made up a slightly modified ARM-PCR procedure. Running 9 to 11 cycles apiece, the first two PCR rounds relied on TRBV1-TRBV30 forward primers together with a C-beta reverse primer. Each CDR3 protein is one row after TCRdb ran MiXCR on the multiplex PCR reads. The sample includes about 100,000 distinct CDR3 sequences, 55% to 75% of them seen just once. Unsorted bulk tissue, about 20-32 mg of it, served as the source for co-extraction of RNA and DNA. Germline CDR1 MDHEN, CDR2 SYDVKM. V was trimmed by 1 base and J by 2 bases, leaving 9 bases between them. The CDR3 runs 15 residues.

The chain joins TRBV28 to TRBJ2-1, with D perhaps matching TRBD2 (5 bases). Specimen: tumor-adjacent normal liver tissue. The source is a man in his forties with primary liver carcinoma and hepatitis B virus infection. The DNA of the CDR3 is TGTGCCAGCAGTTTATTCGAGACTACCTACAATGAGCAGTTCTTC. Translated: CASSLFETTYNEQFF. The full variable domain, its missing parts supplied by reference TRBV28 and TRBJ2-1, is DVKVTQSSRYLVKRTGEKVFLECVQDMDHENMFWYRQDPGLGLRLIYFSYDVKMKEKGDIPEGYSVSREKKERFSLILESASTNQTSMYLCASSLFETTYNEQFFGPGTRLTVL.